Reported below is one T cell receptor beta chain. Its antigen is currently not known. Base qualities are not recorded, but no much larger clone differs from it by a single base. At diagnosis, peripheral blood, uninvolved tumor-adjacent lung and tumor were collected and stored as a combination of fresh-frozen and FFPE material. Blood samples were analyzed as peripheral blood mononuclear cells for TCR repertoire profiling. The immunoSEQ Assay was used to sequence TCR beta CDR3 regions from DNA. The paper's processing steps were these. To compute T cell density, TCR beta template counts were normalized to usable DNA, which was estimated by amplifying housekeeping genes. Richness was estimated with the preseqR package, extrapolating to 400,000 templates for PBMC samples and 120,000 templates for tissue samples. Clonality was defined by subtracting Pielou's evenness from one. Differential abundance testing on productive amino-acid clonotypes, with a minimum total count of 5 and an alpha of 0.1, was used to identify tissue-enriched TCRs. The Jaccard Index and the Morisita Overlap Index were used to measure repertoire overlap between compartments. GLIPH grouped TCR beta CDR3s together with public tetramer-defined viral CDR3s, and a viral motif had to include at least three viral sequences and also show V-gene enrichment. Sourced from immuneACCESS, this table was stored by TCRdb with only in-frame sequences that have V and J called. A share of the clones is absent; for the studies checked, an unresolved V gene accounts for under half, and the remainder has no known explanation. V and J calls and clone size are as listed in that table; D and trimming were resolved from the DNA. In all, the sample holds approximately 60,000 clones, and around 90% of those were seen once. The top ten clonotypes cover just under 2% of the sample.

The CDR3 sequence holds 14 residues, the cysteine and phenylalanine included. Only the CDR3 DNA is retained, 42 bases long and in frame from the first base. The CDR1 and CDR2 encoded by the germline V gene are MDHEN and SYDVKM. The germline V end is reduced by 5 bases and the J end by 9 bases; junction bases left unmatched: 9. This entry comes from a study of T cells in localized non-small cell lung cancer (dated by TCRdb to about 2020). Describing the broader study: The study examined T cell repertoires in under 300 patients with early-stage NSCLC and compared tumors with uninvolved tumor-adjacent lungs. All 250 or so NSCLC patients in the cohort were treatment-naive and had localized lung tumors that were resected. The mean age of the NSCLC patients was about 64 years, with approximately 130 men and 95 to 110 women. Study-wide conclusions, independent of this receptor: A median of around 50 of the top 100 tumor clones were detected in paired uninvolved adjacent lung, and 25 to 35 of these tumor clones were also found among the top 100 clones of the paired uninvolved adjacent lung. Uninvolved tumor-adjacent lung showed the highest T cell clonality, higher than tumor, which suggests more focused antigenic responses in the uninvolved tumor-adjacent lung. Multi-region tumor sequencing was not performed, so intratumor heterogeneity could not be excluded. Because the study design was exploratory, TCR variables were selected using unadjusted p-values without false-discovery rate correction. Higher T cell density in blood was associated with longer overall survival, whereas higher clonality in adjacent lung was associated with shorter survival.

The material was peripheral blood, obtained before any cancer treatment. This chain is built from TRBV28 and TRBJ2-2, with TRBD1 identical over 7 junction bases. The origin of this receptor is a woman aged 40 to 75 with stage I lung adenocarcinoma. CDR3 reads: CASSKPTGSRELFF. At the DNA level, the sequence is TGTGCCAGCAGTAAACCGACAGGGTCCCGGGAGCTGTTTTTT.